The 9 T cell receptor beta chains reported below all come from one sample, sequenced in a study of cytomegalovirus exposure and HLA in healthy donors. Generated by immunoSEQ multiplex PCR, the TCRdb table keeps only in-frame clones and is missing some. The sample includes about 140,000 clones, 82% of them seen just once. The sequencing sample was made of PBMCs. These TCRs come from a man under 40 in good health and CMV-seropositive.

The table lists this clone with a count of one. One end of the junction is discordant with germline, which a read error may explain. The rearrangement uses TRBV7-2 and TRBJ2-2; 9 positions match TRBD1. Germline V gene data show CDR1 as SGHTA and CDR2 as FQGNSA. The CDR3 extends over 15 amino acids. The CDR3 protein is CASSSGTGNAGELFF. The CDR3 bases are TGTGCCAGCAGCTCCGGGACAGGGAACGCCGGGGAGCTGTTTTTT.

The chain joins TRBV5-1 to TRBJ2-7; 8 bases map to TRBD1. Germline V gives CDR1 SGHRS, CDR2 YFSETQ. This CDR3 has 13 residues. V lost 6 bases and J lost 3; bases outside the gene matches: 5. Written as DNA, the CDR3 is TGCGCCAGCACACGGACAGGGAGCTACGAGCAGTACTTC. Translated, it gives CASTRTGSYEQYF.

The chain joins TRBV5-6 to TRBJ1-2; D is ambiguous. V dropped 5 bases and J dropped 8 bases, with 25 bases sitting between them. CDR1 is SGHDT, CDR2 YYEEEE, per germline. The CDR3 is 16 amino acids. CDR3 nucleotide sequence: TGTGCCAGCAGTCAACTACCGGACTCACCTACCCGCGGCTACACCTTC. It specifies CASSQLPDSPTRGYTF.

J is TRBJ1-1 and V is TRBV11-2; D is undetermined. CDR1 SGHAT and CDR2 FQNNGV come from the germline V gene. V was shortened by 1 base and J by 6 bases, with 15 bases between the two germline ends. CDR3 length equals 15 residues. The CDR3 DNA sequence: TGTGCCAGCAGCTTAGCAAACGACCCCGGGGCTGAAGCTTTCTTT. Its protein product is CASSLANDPGAEAFF.

This clone appeared once. This sequence joins TRBV4-2 and TRBJ2-7; TRBD2 matches 7 bases. V shed 4 bases and J 2 bases; nucleotides not matched to a gene: 8. The germline gives CDR1 LGHNA, CDR2 YNFKEQ. CDR3 length: 15 amino acids. The CDR3 sequence is CASSPTASGAYEQYF. The CDR3 DNA follows: TGTGCCAGCAGCCCCACGGCAAGCGGGGCCTACGAGCAGTACTTC.

The chain combines TRBV4-3 with TRBJ1-5, with D possibly being TRBD1 (6 bases). CDR3 length equals 15 residues. V was clipped by 0 bases and J by 2 bases, with 8 bases between them. Per the germline V gene, CDR1 is LGHNA and CDR2 is YSLEER. In nucleotides, the CDR3 is TGCGCCAGCAGCCAAGACCGGACAGGCAATCAGCCCCAGCATTTT. Translated, it gives CASSQDRTGNQPQHF.

This clone came up once. The V and J genes are TRBV19 and TRBJ1-4, with D unresolved. Trimming took 6 bases from V and 2 from J, leaving 16 bases between them. Germline CDR1 is LNHDA and CDR2 is SQIVND (reference sequence). The CDR3 contains 16 residues. The CDR3 sequence is CASRLGANPTNEKLFF. CDR3 nucleotides: TGTGCCAGTAGGTTAGGAGCTAACCCCACTAATGAAAAACTGTTTTTT.

The chain couples TRBV6-6 to TRBJ1-5; D uncertain. This CDR3 comprises 12 residues. The germline CDR1 and CDR2 sequences are MNHNY and SVGAGI (reference sequence). V dropped 8 bases and J dropped 2 bases, with 7 bases sitting between them. The CDR3 loop reads CASDLGNQPQHF. The CDR3 nucleotides read TGTGCCAGCGACTTGGGCAATCAGCCCCAGCATTTT.

The chain uses TRBV7-2 and TRBJ2-1, with unresolved D. This CDR3 has 15 amino acids. CDR1 SGHTA and CDR2 FQGNSA come from the germline V gene. V was shortened by 5 bases and J by 1 base, with 12 bases between the two germline ends. CDR3 sequence (DNA): TGTGCCAGCAGCCCCCGCAGATTATCCTACAATGAGCAGTTCTTC. This gives the protein CASSPRRLSYNEQFF.